Listed below are T cell receptor beta chains from one sample, sequenced in a study of early T cells in non-severe SARS-CoV-2 infection. A single record per CDR3 protein comes from TCRdb applying MiXCR to the 5' RACE reads. Here the sample spans around 27,000 distinct CDR3 sequences, about 2.7% being singletons. Sequenced: whole blood. These receptors were taken from an adult who was a healthcare worker with PCR-confirmed SARS-CoV-2 infection or an uninfected control (not recorded which). The CDR3 runs from the conserved cysteine through the conserved F or W. The order of the fields is clone size, D gene, V gene, J gene, CDR3 DNA, CDR3 protein. D genes are given only for firm matches. The size of a clone is reported for some rows only, either as once, few or many, or as a class for expanded clones.

clone_size: many; d_call: NA; v_call: TRBV19; j_call: TRBJ1-5; cdr3_nt: TGTGCCAGTAGACCCCCGGGAGATTTTGGTCAGCCCCAGCATTTT; cdr3_aa: CASRPPGDFGQPQHF
clone_size: many; d_call: NA; v_call: TRBV6-2/TRBV6-3; j_call: TRBJ1-5; cdr3_nt: TGTGCCAGCAGCACTCCGGACAGTCGCTCGGCCCAGCATTTT; cdr3_aa: CASSTPDSRSAQHF
clone_size: many; d_call: NA; v_call: TRBV21-1; j_call: TRBJ2-5; cdr3_nt: TGTGCCAGCAGCAAAGCGCTGACAGCCGGCGTTGGGACCCAGTACTTC; cdr3_aa: CASSKALTAGVGTQYF
clone_size: many; d_call: NA; v_call: TRBV3-1; j_call: TRBJ2-5; cdr3_nt: TGTGCCAGCAGCCAAGATAGTAGCGCACGAGAGACCCAGTACTTC; cdr3_aa: CASSQDSSARETQYF
clone_size: many; d_call: NA; v_call: TRBV21-1; j_call: TRBJ1-4; cdr3_nt: TGTGCCAGCAGCAGCAGGGCGGTGGGCAAGGACCACTCAACTAATGAAAAACTGTTTTTT; cdr3_aa: CASSSRAVGKDHSTNEKLFF
clone_size: medium-sized; d_call: TRBD1; v_call: TRBV5-1; j_call: TRBJ2-6; cdr3_nt: TGCGCCAGCAGCTTGGGAGGACAGGCTTCGGACGTCCTGACTTTC; cdr3_aa: CASSLGGQASDVLTF
clone_size: many; d_call: NA; v_call: TRBV9; j_call: TRBJ1-1; cdr3_nt: TGTGCCAGCAGCGTTGATGGTTCCGAGGGGTCTGAAGCTTTCTTT; cdr3_aa: CASSVDGSEGSEAFF
clone_size: many; d_call: TRBD2; v_call: TRBV9; j_call: TRBJ2-1; cdr3_nt: TGTGCCAGCACGGGCGGGGGGATAAGCAATGAGCAGTTCTTC; cdr3_aa: CASTGGGISNEQFF
clone_size: many; d_call: TRBD2; v_call: TRBV7-8; j_call: TRBJ2-3; cdr3_nt: TGTGCCAGCAGCAGGACTAGCGGGGGGGGCACAGATACGCAGTATTTT; cdr3_aa: CASSRTSGGGTDTQYF
clone_size: many; d_call: NA; v_call: TRBV6-5; j_call: TRBJ1-1; cdr3_nt: TGTGCCAGCAGTTACGGTTATATCAGCGGGAACACTGAAGCTTTCTTT; cdr3_aa: CASSYGYISGNTEAFF
clone_size: many; d_call: NA; v_call: TRBV7-2; j_call: TRBJ2-4; cdr3_nt: TGTGCCAGCAGCCGGACAGTCGGAAACATTCAGTACTTC; cdr3_aa: CASSRTVGNIQYF
clone_size: many; d_call: NA; v_call: TRBV4-1; j_call: TRBJ2-3; cdr3_nt: TGCGCCAGCAGCCAGGGACTGTACACAGATACGCAGTATTTT; cdr3_aa: CASSQGLYTDTQYF
clone_size: many; d_call: NA; v_call: TRBV6-2/TRBV6-3; j_call: TRBJ2-2; cdr3_nt: TGTGCCAGCAGTAAAAAATACGGGATCCAGAACACCGGGGAGCTGTTTTTT; cdr3_aa: CASSKKYGIQNTGELFF
clone_size: many; d_call: TRBD2; v_call: TRBV14; j_call: TRBJ2-3; cdr3_nt: TGTGCCAGCAGCCCCTCGGGACTAGACCCCACTTATACGCAGTATTTT; cdr3_aa: CASSPSGLDPTYTQYF
clone_size: medium-sized; d_call: NA; v_call: TRBV28; j_call: TRBJ1-5; cdr3_nt: TGTGCCAGCAGTCCGGGGCGATCAGGAAGCAATCAGCCCCAGCATTTT; cdr3_aa: CASSPGRSGSNQPQHF
clone_size: many; d_call: TRBD1; v_call: TRBV12-3/TRBV12-4; j_call: TRBJ1-5; cdr3_nt: TGTGCCAGCAGTCTCGGACCGGGACAGGGGCGTCAGCCCCAGCATTTT; cdr3_aa: CASSLGPGQGRQPQHF
clone_size: many; d_call: TRBD2; v_call: TRBV5-1; j_call: TRBJ2-5; cdr3_nt: TGCGCCAGCAGCTGGCCTCTAGCGGGGGAAATACAAGAGACCCAGTACTTC; cdr3_aa: CASSWPLAGEIQETQYF
clone_size: many; d_call: TRBD1; v_call: TRBV4-1; j_call: TRBJ1-1; cdr3_nt: TGCGCCAGCAGCCCTCGGACAGGGGCCCTCGCGGCTGAAGCTTTCTTT; cdr3_aa: CASSPRTGALAAEAFF
clone_size: many; d_call: NA; v_call: TRBV20-1; j_call: TRBJ1-5; cdr3_nt: TGCAGTGCTAGAGTTCGCGTGCAGGGACCCAATCAGCCCCAGCATTTT; cdr3_aa: CSARVRVQGPNQPQHF
clone_size: few; d_call: NA; v_call: TRBV7-9; j_call: TRBJ2-3; cdr3_nt: TGTGCCAGCAGCCCCCAGGGGATGGATACGCAGTATTTT; cdr3_aa: CASSPQGMDTQYF
clone_size: many; d_call: NA; v_call: TRBV19; j_call: TRBJ1-1; cdr3_nt: TGTGCCAGCCTGGGACTCAGGGACGGCACTGAAGCTTTCTTT; cdr3_aa: CASLGLRDGTEAFF
clone_size: many; d_call: NA; v_call: TRBV2; j_call: TRBJ1-1; cdr3_nt: TGTGCCAGCAGTGGGGGACGGAACACTGAAGCTTTCTTT; cdr3_aa: CASSGGRNTEAFF
clone_size: many; d_call: NA; v_call: TRBV11-2; j_call: TRBJ2-1; cdr3_nt: TGTGCCAGCAGCTTAGACGCGGGGCTCCCCCAGCAGTTCTTC; cdr3_aa: CASSLDAGLPQQFF
clone_size: many; d_call: NA; v_call: TRBV5-1; j_call: TRBJ2-3; cdr3_nt: TGCGCCAGCAGCGATGGGACAACCAGTCCAGATACGCAGTATTTT; cdr3_aa: CASSDGTTSPDTQYF
clone_size: many; d_call: TRBD1; v_call: TRBV7-7; j_call: TRBJ2-5; cdr3_nt: TGTGCCAGCAGCCCCGGGACAGGGATGTATCAAGAGACCCAGTACTTC; cdr3_aa: CASSPGTGMYQETQYF
clone_size: many; d_call: TRBD1; v_call: TRBV11-3; j_call: TRBJ1-1; cdr3_nt: TGTGCCAGCAGCTTAGATCCAACTAGGGACAGGGGCACTGAAGCTTTCTTT; cdr3_aa: CASSLDPTRDRGTEAFF
clone_size: NA; d_call: TRBD1; v_call: TRBV20-1; j_call: TRBJ1-2; cdr3_nt: TGCAGTGCTAGTTTCCGGACAGGGGGCACCCCCAACTATGGCTACACCTTC; cdr3_aa: CSASFRTGGTPNYGYTF
clone_size: NA; d_call: NA; v_call: TRBV5-1; j_call: TRBJ2-5; cdr3_nt: TGCGCCAGCAGCTTTGAGGGCCACGAGACCCAGTACTTC; cdr3_aa: CASSFEGHETQYF
clone_size: NA; d_call: NA; v_call: TRBV9; j_call: TRBJ2-3; cdr3_nt: TGTGCCAGCAGCCCCGAAGGGGGAGAAACCACAGATACGCAGTATTTT; cdr3_aa: CASSPEGGETTDTQYF
clone_size: many; d_call: NA; v_call: TRBV19; j_call: TRBJ2-2; cdr3_nt: TGTGCCAGTAGTATAGAGGTATCCCCGAACACCGGGGAGCTGTTTTTT; cdr3_aa: CASSIEVSPNTGELFF
clone_size: medium-sized; d_call: TRBD2; v_call: TRBV12-3/TRBV12-4; j_call: TRBJ2-3; cdr3_nt: TGTGCCAGCAGTTGGACTAGCGGCACGGCGTATTTT; cdr3_aa: CASSWTSGTAYF
clone_size: few; d_call: NA; v_call: TRBV7-9; j_call: TRBJ1-2; cdr3_nt: TGTGCCAGCAGCGCTCAGGTCAGCTATGGCTACACCTTC; cdr3_aa: CASSAQVSYGYTF
clone_size: NA; d_call: TRBD1; v_call: TRBV2; j_call: TRBJ2-4; cdr3_nt: TGTGCCACCGGGACAGGGTCTCACATTCAGTACTTC; cdr3_aa: CATGTGSHIQYF
clone_size: many; d_call: NA; v_call: TRBV7-6; j_call: TRBJ2-2; cdr3_nt: TGTGCCAGCCGACTATTAGGAACCGGGGAGCTGTTTTTT; cdr3_aa: CASRLLGTGELFF
clone_size: many; d_call: TRBD1; v_call: TRBV11-2; j_call: TRBJ2-3; cdr3_nt: TGTGCCAGCAGCACCTGGGACAGGGGCACAGATACGCAGTATTTT; cdr3_aa: CASSTWDRGTDTQYF
clone_size: many; d_call: TRBD2; v_call: TRBV7-2; j_call: TRBJ2-5; cdr3_nt: TGTGCCAGCAGCTTACTCCTAGCGGGGGATGAGACCCAGTACTTC; cdr3_aa: CASSLLLAGDETQYF
clone_size: few; d_call: TRBD2; v_call: TRBV20-1; j_call: TRBJ2-4; cdr3_nt: TGCAGTGCTAGCGCCGGGACTAGCGACATTCAGTACTTC; cdr3_aa: CSASAGTSDIQYF
clone_size: NA; d_call: TRBD1; v_call: TRBV6-6; j_call: TRBJ1-2; cdr3_nt: TGTGCCAGCAGACAGGGGTCTGGTGGCTACACCTTC; cdr3_aa: CASRQGSGGYTF
clone_size: many; d_call: NA; v_call: TRBV19; j_call: TRBJ1-1; cdr3_nt: TGTGCCAGTAGTATCGCCGCGGGGGCATTAACTGAAGCTTTCTTT; cdr3_aa: CASSIAAGALTEAFF
clone_size: many; d_call: NA; v_call: TRBV24-1; j_call: TRBJ2-5; cdr3_nt: TGTGCCACCAGTGAACCGGGAGAGACCCAGTACTTC; cdr3_aa: CATSEPGETQYF
clone_size: many; d_call: NA; v_call: TRBV19; j_call: TRBJ1-5; cdr3_nt: TGTGCCAGTAGTATGTGGGCCAACAGAGGCAATCAGCCCCAGCATTTT; cdr3_aa: CASSMWANRGNQPQHF
clone_size: many; d_call: NA; v_call: TRBV30; j_call: TRBJ1-2; cdr3_nt: TGTGCCTGGAACCGGGGCCTTAACTATGGCTACACCTTC; cdr3_aa: CAWNRGLNYGYTF
clone_size: many; d_call: NA; v_call: TRBV3-1; j_call: TRBJ2-2; cdr3_nt: TGTGCCAGCAGCGAAGGCCCGAACACCGGGGAGCTGTTTTTT; cdr3_aa: CASSEGPNTGELFF
clone_size: many; d_call: NA; v_call: TRBV3-1; j_call: TRBJ1-5; cdr3_nt: TGTGCCAGCAGCCAAGGGCCTTCCAATCAGCCCCAGCATTTT; cdr3_aa: CASSQGPSNQPQHF
clone_size: many; d_call: NA; v_call: TRBV7-6; j_call: TRBJ2-6; cdr3_nt: TGTGCCAGCAGCCTGAGCCCGGGACGGAGCTCTGGGGCCAACGTCCTGACTTTC; cdr3_aa: CASSLSPGRSSGANVLTF
clone_size: many; d_call: TRBD2; v_call: TRBV6-2/TRBV6-3; j_call: TRBJ2-5; cdr3_nt: TGTGCCAGCAGTACTGGGTCGACTAGCTTGGTGACCCAGTACTTC; cdr3_aa: CASSTGSTSLVTQYF
clone_size: many; d_call: NA; v_call: TRBV5-5; j_call: TRBJ2-5; cdr3_nt: TGTGCCAGCAGCTTGGTAGGCAGCCAAGAGACCCAGTACTTC; cdr3_aa: CASSLVGSQETQYF
clone_size: many; d_call: TRBD1; v_call: TRBV13; j_call: TRBJ1-4; cdr3_nt: TGTGCCAGCAGCAATACAGGGGGCAAGACGGAAAAACTGTTTTTT; cdr3_aa: CASSNTGGKTEKLFF
clone_size: many; d_call: TRBD1; v_call: TRBV6-1; j_call: TRBJ1-2; cdr3_nt: TGTGCCAGCAGTGAAATGACAGGGGCTCACTATGGCTACACCTTC; cdr3_aa: CASSEMTGAHYGYTF
clone_size: many; d_call: TRBD2; v_call: TRBV10-2; j_call: TRBJ2-3; cdr3_nt: TGCGCCAGCAGGTTAGCGGGGGCCCCTTCGAATACGCAGTATTTT; cdr3_aa: CASRLAGAPSNTQYF
clone_size: many; d_call: TRBD2; v_call: TRBV6-5; j_call: TRBJ2-3; cdr3_nt: TGTGCCAGCAGTTCGACTAGCGGGGGCCCCTGGGATACGCAGTATTTT; cdr3_aa: CASSSTSGGPWDTQYF